This T cell receptor (beta chain) was found in a study of response to subunit inactivated influenza vaccine (dated by TCRdb to 2017 to 2018). With respect to the entire study: Deep quantitative profiling of the T cell receptor repertoire was used in the study to follow responses to a trivalent subunit inactivated influenza vaccine. General conclusions and limits of the study: According to the authors, only a limited number of new T cells may be recruited by each seasonal influenza vaccination.

The library was obtained by RT-PCR. The instrument given in TCRdb is Illumina HiSeq 2500. TCRdb reran the public reads through fastp at Q25 and MiXCR, keeping productive beta chains. All rows with the same CDR3 protein become a single entry with the most common DNA and genes. The sample table records roughly 700,000 distinct CDR3 sequences; around 13% of these occur just once. In total, the top ten clones hold less than 7% of the sample. As to this clonotype: Its specific antigen is unknown. Within one base of it there is no much larger clone, and no base qualities were kept.

The material was PBMCs from blood, obtained around two weeks before vaccination. The sequence was collected from a man aged 50-60 years who received an inactivated influenza vaccine. Donor details come from another sample of the same person, matched by shared clones.

DNA sequence: TGTGCCAGCAGCTTGACCGACAGAGGCAATCAGCCCCAGCATTTT. Its protein product is CASSLTDRGNQPQHF. The chain employs TRBV5-8 and TRBJ1-5; TRBD1 is a possible D gene, resting on 5 matching bases. Based on the germline V gene, the CDR1 and CDR2 sequences are SGHTS and YDEGEE. The CDR3 measures 15 amino acids from cysteine to phenylalanine. Solely the CDR3 DNA is kept, with 45 bases framed from the first base. V is pared back by 1 base and J by 2 bases, with 10 bases lying between the germline termini.